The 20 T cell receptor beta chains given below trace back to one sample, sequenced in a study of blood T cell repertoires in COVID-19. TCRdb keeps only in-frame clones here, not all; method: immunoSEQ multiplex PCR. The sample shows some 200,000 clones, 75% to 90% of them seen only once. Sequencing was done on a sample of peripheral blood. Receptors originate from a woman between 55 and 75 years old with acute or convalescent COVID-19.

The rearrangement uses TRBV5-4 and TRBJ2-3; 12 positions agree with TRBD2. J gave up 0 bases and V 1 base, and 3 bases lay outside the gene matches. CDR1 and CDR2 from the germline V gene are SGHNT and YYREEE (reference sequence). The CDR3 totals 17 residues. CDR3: CASSLLTSGSSTDTQYF. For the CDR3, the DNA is TGTGCCAGCAGCTTGCTGACTAGCGGGAGCAGCACAGATACGCAGTATTTT. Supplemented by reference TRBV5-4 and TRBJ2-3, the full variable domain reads ETGVTQSPTHLIKTRGQQVTLRCSSQSGHNTVSWYQQALGQGPQFIFQYYREEENGRGNFPPRFSGLQFPNYSSELNVNALELDDSALYLCASSLLTSGSSTDTQYFGPGTRLTVL.

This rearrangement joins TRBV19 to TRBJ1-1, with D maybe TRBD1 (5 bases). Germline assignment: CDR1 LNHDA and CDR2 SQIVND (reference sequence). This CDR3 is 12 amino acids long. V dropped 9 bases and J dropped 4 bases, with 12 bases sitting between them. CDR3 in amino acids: CASSKGVTEAFF. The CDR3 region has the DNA TGTGCCAGCTCGAAAGGGGTCACTGAAGCTTTCTTT.

This chain's CDR3 is CASSPLHLQVLETQYF. Here the CDR3 DNA reads TGTGCCAGCAGCCCTCTCCACCTGCAGGTACTGGAGACCCAGTACTTC. V gene TRBV3-1 (or the pseudogene TRBV3-2) combines with J gene TRBJ2-5; no firm D call. Trimming took off 4 bases at V and 5 bases at J, with 20 bases between the two ends. CDR1 and CDR2 (germline): LGHDT, YNNKEL (reference sequence). This CDR3 contains 16 residues.

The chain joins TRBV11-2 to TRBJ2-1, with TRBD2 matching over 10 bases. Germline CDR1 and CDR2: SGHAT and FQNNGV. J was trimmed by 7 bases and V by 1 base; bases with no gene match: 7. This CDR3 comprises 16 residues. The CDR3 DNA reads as TGTGCCAGCAGCTTAGGTATAGCGGGAGGTTATAATGAGCAGTTCTTC. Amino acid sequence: CASSLGIAGGYNEQFF.

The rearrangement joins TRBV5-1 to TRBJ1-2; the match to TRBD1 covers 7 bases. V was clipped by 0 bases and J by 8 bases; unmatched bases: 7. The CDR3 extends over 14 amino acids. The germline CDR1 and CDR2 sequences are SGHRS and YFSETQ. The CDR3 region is CASSLGTGSEGYTF. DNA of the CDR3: TGCGCCAGCAGCTTGGGGACAGGCTCTGAAGGCTACACCTTC. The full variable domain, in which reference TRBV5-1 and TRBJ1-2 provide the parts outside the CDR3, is KAGVTQTPRYLIKTRGQQVTLSCSPISGHRSVSWYQQTPGQGLQFLFEYFSETQRNKGNFPGRFSGRQFSNSRSEMNVSTLELGDSALYLCASSLGTGSEGYTFGSGTRLTVV.

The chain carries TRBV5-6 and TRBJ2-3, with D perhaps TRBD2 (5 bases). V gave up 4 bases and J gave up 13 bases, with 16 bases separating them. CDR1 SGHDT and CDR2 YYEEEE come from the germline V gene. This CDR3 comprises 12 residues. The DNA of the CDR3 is TGTGCCAGCAGCCTGGGCACTAGTCGGAAGTATTTT. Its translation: CASSLGTSRKYF.

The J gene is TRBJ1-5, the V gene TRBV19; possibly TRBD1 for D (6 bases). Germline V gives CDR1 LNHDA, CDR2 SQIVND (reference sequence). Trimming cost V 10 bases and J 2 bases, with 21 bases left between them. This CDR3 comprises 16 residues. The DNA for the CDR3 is TGTGCCACCGAAGAGGGGGTAGGGGGTCGCAATCAGCCCCAGCATTTT. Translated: CATEEGVGGRNQPQHF.

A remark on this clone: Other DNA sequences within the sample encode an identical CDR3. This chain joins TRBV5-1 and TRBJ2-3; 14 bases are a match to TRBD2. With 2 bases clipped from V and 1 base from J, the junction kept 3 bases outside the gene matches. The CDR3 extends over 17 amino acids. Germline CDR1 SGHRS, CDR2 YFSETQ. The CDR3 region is CASSLGTSGRGTDTQYF. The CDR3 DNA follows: TGCGCCAGCAGCTTAGGGACTAGCGGGAGAGGCACAGATACGCAGTATTTT.

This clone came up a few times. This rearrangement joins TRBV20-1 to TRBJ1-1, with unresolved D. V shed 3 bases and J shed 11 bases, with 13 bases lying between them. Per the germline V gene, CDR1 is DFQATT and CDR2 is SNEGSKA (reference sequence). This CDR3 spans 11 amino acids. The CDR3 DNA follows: TGCAGTGCTAGGGGGAGGCAGTGGGCTTTCTTT. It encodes CSARGRQWAFF.

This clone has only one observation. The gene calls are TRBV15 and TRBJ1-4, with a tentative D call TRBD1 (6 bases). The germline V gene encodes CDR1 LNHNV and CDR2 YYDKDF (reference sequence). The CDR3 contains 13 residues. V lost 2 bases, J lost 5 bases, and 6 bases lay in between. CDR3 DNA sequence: TGTGCCACCAGCAGACAGGGGAATGAAAAACTGTTTTTT. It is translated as CATSRQGNEKLFF.

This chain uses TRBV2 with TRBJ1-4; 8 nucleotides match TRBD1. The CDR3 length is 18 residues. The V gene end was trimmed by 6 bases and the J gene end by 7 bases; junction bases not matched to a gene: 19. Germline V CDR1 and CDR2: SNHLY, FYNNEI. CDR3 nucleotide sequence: TGTGCCAGCAGGGCGCGCCTAGGACAGGGCAATCGAGCTGAAAAACTGTTTTTT. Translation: CASRARLGQGNRAEKLFF.

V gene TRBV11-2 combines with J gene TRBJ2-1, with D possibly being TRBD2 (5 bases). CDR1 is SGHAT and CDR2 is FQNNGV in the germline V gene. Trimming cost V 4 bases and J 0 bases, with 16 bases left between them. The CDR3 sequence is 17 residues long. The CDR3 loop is CASSYIRDTSSYNEQFF. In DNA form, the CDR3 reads TGTGCCAGCAGCTACATCCGAGACACTAGCTCCTACAATGAGCAGTTCTTC. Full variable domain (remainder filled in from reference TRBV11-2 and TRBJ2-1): EAGVAQSPRYKIIEKRQSVAFWCNPISGHATLYWYQQILGQGPKLLIQFQNNGVVDDSQLPKDRFSAERLKGVDSTLKIQPAKLEDSAVYLCASSYIRDTSSYNEQFFGPGTRLTVL.

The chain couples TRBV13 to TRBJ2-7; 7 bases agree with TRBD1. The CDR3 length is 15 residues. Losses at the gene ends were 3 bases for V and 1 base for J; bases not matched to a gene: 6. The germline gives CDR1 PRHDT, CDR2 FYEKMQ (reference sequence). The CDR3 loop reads CASSFTTGESYEQYF. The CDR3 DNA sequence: TGTGCCAGCAGCTTTACCACAGGGGAATCCTACGAGCAGTACTTC.

In nucleotides, the CDR3 is TGTGCCAGCTCACTGCCTAGCGGGAGTAAGAGTGAGCAGTTCTTC. It codes for CASSLPSGSKSEQFF. The rearrangement links TRBV18 to TRBJ2-1; 10 positions match TRBD2. Germline V gene data show CDR1 as KGHSH and CDR2 as LQKENI. The V gene end was trimmed by 4 bases and the J gene end by 9 bases; junction bases not matched to a gene: 9. There are 15 residues in the CDR3.

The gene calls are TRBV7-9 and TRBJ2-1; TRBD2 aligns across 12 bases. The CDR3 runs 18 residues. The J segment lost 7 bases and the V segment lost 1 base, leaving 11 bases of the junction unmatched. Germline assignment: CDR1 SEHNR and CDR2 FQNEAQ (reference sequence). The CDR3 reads CASSLVGASGRARNEQFF. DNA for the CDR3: TGTGCCAGCAGCTTAGTGGGGGCTAGCGGGAGGGCCCGTAATGAGCAGTTCTTC.

For the CDR3, the DNA is TGTGCCAGCAGTTACTCTAGACAGGATCATGGCTACACCTTC. The encoded protein is CASSYSRQDHGYTF. The J gene is TRBJ1-2, the V gene TRBV6-5, with D tentatively TRBD1 (6 bases). Per the germline V gene, CDR1 is MNHEY and CDR2 is SVGAGI. The CDR3 runs 14 residues. The ends were cut back, 0 bases at V and 6 bases at J, with 11 bases in the middle.

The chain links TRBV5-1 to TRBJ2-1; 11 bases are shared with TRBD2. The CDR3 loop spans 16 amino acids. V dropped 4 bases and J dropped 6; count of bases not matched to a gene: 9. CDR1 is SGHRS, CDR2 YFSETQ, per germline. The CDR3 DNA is TGCGCCAGCAGCGGAAAACTAGCGGGAGTTTTCAATGAGCAGTTCTTC. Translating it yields CASSGKLAGVFNEQFF.

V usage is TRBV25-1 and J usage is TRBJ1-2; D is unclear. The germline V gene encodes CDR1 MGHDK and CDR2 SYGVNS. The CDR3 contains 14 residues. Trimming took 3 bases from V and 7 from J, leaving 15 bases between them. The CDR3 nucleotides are TGTGCCAGCAGTGATGCGGCCACCGCCGGTGGCTACACCTTC. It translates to CASSDAATAGGYTF.

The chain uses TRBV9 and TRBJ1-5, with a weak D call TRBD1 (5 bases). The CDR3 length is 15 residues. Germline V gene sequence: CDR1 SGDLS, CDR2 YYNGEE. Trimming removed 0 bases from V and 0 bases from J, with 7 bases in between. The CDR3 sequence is CASSVDGGSNQPQHF. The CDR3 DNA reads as TGTGCCAGCAGCGTAGACGGGGGTAGCAATCAGCCCCAGCATTTT.

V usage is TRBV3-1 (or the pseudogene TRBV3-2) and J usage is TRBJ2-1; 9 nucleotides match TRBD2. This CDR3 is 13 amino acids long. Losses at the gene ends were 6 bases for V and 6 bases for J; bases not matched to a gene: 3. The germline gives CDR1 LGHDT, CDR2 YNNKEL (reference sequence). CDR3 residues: CASSLTSGNEQFF. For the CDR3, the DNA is TGTGCCAGCAGTCTGACTAGCGGCAATGAGCAGTTCTTC.